Presented here are 12 T cell receptor beta chains from one specimen sequenced in a study of cytomegalovirus exposure and HLA in healthy donors. A multiplex PCR was run with 60 Vbeta primers and 13 Jbeta primers. The data were produced by immunoSEQ multiplex PCR, yet TCRdb's version contains in-frame clones alone and is incomplete. This sample has about 150,000 clones; about 80% occur once, and the top ten carry more than 10%. Input material: PBMCs. The receptors were sampled from a man aged 25 to 40 in good health and CMV-seropositive.

The chain recombines TRBV10-3 with TRBJ1-5; D remains ambiguous. CDR3 length equals 14 residues. V gave up 0 bases and J gave up 6 bases, with 9 bases separating them. Germline V gene data show CDR1 as ENHRY and CDR2 as SYGVKD. CDR3 protein: CAISESRSGQPQHF. CDR3 DNA: TGTGCCATCAGTGAGTCGCGCTCCGGTCAGCCCCAGCATTTT.

This clone was picked up one time. The rearrangement joins TRBV19 to TRBJ2-3; the D gene is possibly TRBD2 (5 bases). The CDR3 totals 14 residues. V lost 7 bases to trimming and J lost 2 bases, with 13 bases between them. CDR1 is LNHDA and CDR2 is SQIVND in the germline V gene (reference sequence). The CDR3 protein is CASTGGDYTDTQYF. CDR3 coding DNA: TGTGCCAGTACTGGAGGAGACTACACAGATACGCAGTATTTT. Using reference TRBV19 and TRBJ2-3 for the parts outside the CDR3, the full variable domain is DGGITQSPKYLFRKEGQNVTLSCEQNLNHDAMYWYRQDPGQGLRLIYYSQIVNDFQKGDIAEGYSVSREKKESFPLTVTSAQKNPTAFYLCASTGGDYTDTQYFGPGTRLTVL.

This chain uses TRBV29-1 with TRBJ2-3; a weak D match, TRBD2 (6 bases). CDR3 size: 15 residues. The ends were cut back, 4 bases at V and 4 bases at J, with 18 bases in the middle. CDR1 is SQVTM, CDR2 ANQGSEA, per germline. The DNA for the CDR3 is TGCAGCGTTGCCGGGACTCCCAAGGCCCCAGATACGCAGTATTTT. It translates to CSVAGTPKAPDTQYF.

This sequence joins TRBV6-1 and TRBJ2-5; 13 positions match TRBD2. The DNA end is more similar to TRBJ2-7, so the J call may be wrong. CDR1 is MNHNS, CDR2 SASEGT, per germline. The CDR3 length is 14 residues. The CDR3 spells CASRRLAGGSEQYF. DNA for the CDR3: TGTGCCAGCAGAAGACTAGCGGGAGGATCCGAGCAGTACTTC.

The rearrangement uses TRBV18 and TRBJ1-1; possible D gene TRBD1, 6 bases. The germline V and J ends were trimmed by 8 bases and 2 bases, with 12 bases remaining between them. This CDR3 comprises 13 residues. The germline V gene has CDR1 KGHSH and CDR2 LQKENI. As DNA, the CDR3 is TGTGCCAGCCTGGACAGCCCTAACACTGAAGCTTTCTTT. Its protein is CASLDSPNTEAFF.

This clone has only one observation. J is TRBJ2-2 and V is TRBV28; TRBD1 might be the D (6 bases). Trimming left V 1 base short and J 6 bases short, with 12 bases between. The CDR3 sequence is 15 residues long. CDR1 is MDHEN, CDR2 SYDVKM, per germline. CDR3 residues: CASSLFTGYAGELFF. Written as DNA, the CDR3 is TGTGCCAGCAGTTTATTCACAGGGTACGCCGGGGAGCTGTTTTTT.

This clone was seen only a few times. Distinct nucleotide sequences in the sample also encode this CDR3. The chain is built from TRBV29-1 and TRBJ1-4, with 10 bases aligning to TRBD1. Germline V gives CDR1 SQVTM, CDR2 ANQGSEA. The CDR3 is made up of 13 amino acids. Trimming took 6 bases from V and 7 from J; bases not matched to a gene: 5. The CDR3 loop is CSVGDRGGEKLFF. CDR3 coding DNA: TGCAGCGTCGGGGACAGGGGAGGTGAAAAACTGTTTTTT.

This chain links TRBV25-1 with TRBJ2-2; 7 bases align to TRBD1. Germline CDR1 reads MGHDK; CDR2 reads SYGVNS. The V gene end was trimmed by 3 bases and the J gene end by 7 bases; junction bases not matched to a gene: 8. The CDR3 has 15 amino acids. Here the CDR3 reads CASSDHRGRSGELFF. The CDR3 nucleotides are TGTGCCAGCAGTGACCACAGGGGTAGGAGCGGGGAGCTGTTTTTT.

The chain recombines TRBV9 with TRBJ2-1; 13 bases match TRBD2. V lost 1 base, J lost 12 bases, and 4 bases stayed unmatched. This CDR3 comprises 14 residues. Germline CDR1 is SGDLS and CDR2 is YYNGEE. The DNA for the CDR3 is TGTGCCAGCAGCGTAACTAGCGGGAGGGCCGGGCAGTTCTTC. Amino acids: CASSVTSGRAGQFF.

The rearrangement joins TRBV7-2 to TRBJ1-1, with D perhaps TRBD1 (5 bases). Trimming shortened V by 3 bases and J by 4 bases, and 9 bases separated the two germline ends. Germline assignment: CDR1 SGHTA and CDR2 FQGNSA. The CDR3 contains 13 residues. The CDR3 loop is CASSFQGGTEAFF. In DNA form, the CDR3 reads TGTGCCAGCAGCTTCCAGGGAGGCACTGAAGCTTTCTTT. Combining the CDR3 with reference TRBV7-2 and TRBJ1-1 gives the whole variable domain GAGVSQSPSNKVTEKGKDVELRCDPISGHTALYWYRQSLGQGLEFLIYFQGNSAPDKSGLPSDRFSAERTGGSVSTLTIQRTQQEDSAVYLCASSFQGGTEAFFGQGTRLTVV.

The gene calls are TRBV6-6 and TRBJ2-7; D call uncertain. The CDR3 sequence is 13 residues long. Trimming removed 8 bases at V and 0 bases at J, with 11 bases between. Germline assignment: CDR1 MNHNY and CDR2 SVGAGI (reference sequence). CDR3 in DNA: TGTGCCAGCCACAGTTTCTCCTCCTACGAGCAGTACTTC. Protein product: CASHSFSSYEQYF.

This rearrangement joins TRBV28 to TRBJ2-2; D gene ambiguous. The germline V gene encodes CDR1 MDHEN and CDR2 SYDVKM. V gave up 6 bases and J gave up 1 base, with 6 bases separating them. The CDR3 totals 13 residues. This CDR3 reads CASSWQNTGELFF. The CDR3 nucleotides are TGTGCCAGCAGCTGGCAGAACACCGGGGAGCTGTTTTTT.